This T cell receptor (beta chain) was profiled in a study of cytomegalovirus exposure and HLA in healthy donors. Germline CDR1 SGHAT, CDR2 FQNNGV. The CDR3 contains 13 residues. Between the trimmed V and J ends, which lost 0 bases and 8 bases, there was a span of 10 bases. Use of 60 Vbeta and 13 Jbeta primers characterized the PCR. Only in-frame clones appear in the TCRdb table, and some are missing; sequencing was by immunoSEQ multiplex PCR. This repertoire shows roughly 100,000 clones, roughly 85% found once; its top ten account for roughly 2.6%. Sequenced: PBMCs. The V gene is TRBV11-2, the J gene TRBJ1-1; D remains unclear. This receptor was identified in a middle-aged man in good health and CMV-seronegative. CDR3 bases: TGTGCCAGCAGCTTAGATCCTGGCAGGGAAGCTTTCTTT. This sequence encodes CASSLDPGREAFF. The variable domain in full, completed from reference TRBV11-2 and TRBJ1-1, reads EAGVAQSPRYKIIEKRQSVAFWCNPISGHATLYWYQQILGQGPKLLIQFQNNGVVDDSQLPKDRFSAERLKGVDSTLKIQPAKLEDSAVYLCASSLDPGREAFFGQGTRLTVV.